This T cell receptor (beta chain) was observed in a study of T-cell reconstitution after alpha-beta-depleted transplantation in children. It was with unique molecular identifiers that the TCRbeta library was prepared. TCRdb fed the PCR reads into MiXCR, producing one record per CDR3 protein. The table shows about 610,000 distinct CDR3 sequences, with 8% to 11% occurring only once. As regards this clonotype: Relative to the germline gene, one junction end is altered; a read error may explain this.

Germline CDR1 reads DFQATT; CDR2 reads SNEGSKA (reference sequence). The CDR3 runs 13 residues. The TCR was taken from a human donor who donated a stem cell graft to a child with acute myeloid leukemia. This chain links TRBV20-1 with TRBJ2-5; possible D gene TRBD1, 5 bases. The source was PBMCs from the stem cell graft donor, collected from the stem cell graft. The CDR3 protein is CSAGDSSLETQYF. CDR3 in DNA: TGCAGTGCTGGAGACAGCTCCCTAGAGACCCAGTACTTC.